These T cell receptor beta chains were read from a single sample in a study of OX40 agonist ivuxolimab in advanced cancers. This table comes from immunoSEQ multiplex PCR, and its TCRdb copy is limited to in-frame clones, with some not included. The sample has 35,000 to 45,000 clones, 82% seen once; the top ten hold less than 2.5%. This material consisted of CD4+ or CD8+ T cells sorted from blood, taken in a trial of the OX40 agonist ivuxolimab. These receptors all come from an adult with an advanced solid tumor such as melanoma, head and neck, liver or kidney cancer. Both conserved end residues are part of each CDR3. The D gene is left open where the match is weak. Expanded clones are given a class, and other clones once, few, many or no size at all.

clone_size j_call d_call v_call cdr3_aa cdr3_nt
. TRBJ2-1 TRBD2 TRBV10-3 CAISDQPGTSGGTSYNEQFF TGTGCCATCAGTGATCAACCCGGGACTAGCGGAGGCACCTCCTACAATGAGCAGTTCTTC
. TRBJ2-2 TRBD1 TRBV2 CASRTGTVNTGELFF TGTGCCAGCAGGACCGGGACAGTGAACACCGGGGAGCTGTTTTTT
. TRBJ2-5 . TRBV2 CASSEALVAYF TGTGCCAGCAGTGAAGCGCTTGTAGCGTACTTC
. TRBJ2-7 . TRBV11-1 CASSPDPDSSYEQYF TGTGCCAGCAGCCCAGACCCGGACAGCTCCTACGAGCAGTACTTC
. TRBJ2-1 TRBD2 TRBV5-6 CASSYPLGTSGGNEQFF TGTGCCAGCAGCTACCCCCTGGGTACTAGCGGTGGGAATGAGCAGTTCTTC
. TRBJ2-5 . TRBV7-3 CASSSAWETQYF TGTGCCAGCAGCTCCGCCTGGGAGACCCAGTACTTC
. TRBJ2-1 TRBD1 TRBV9 CASSATGVSYNEQFF TGTGCCAGCAGCGCGACAGGGGTCTCCTACAATGAGCAGTTCTTC
. TRBJ1-5 . TRBV6-5 CASSYGNLEPQHF TGTGCCAGCAGTTACGGGAATTTGGAGCCCCAGCATTTT
. TRBJ2-1 TRBD1 TRBV19 CASGSGTGFRGEQFF TGTGCCAGCGGCTCCGGGACAGGGTTCAGAGGTGAGCAGTTCTTC
. TRBJ2-3 . TRBV30 CAWSVSRGTDTQYF TGTGCCTGGAGTGTAAGCAGGGGCACAGATACGCAGTATTTT
. TRBJ2-2 . TRBV7-8 CASRGQGTGELFF TGTGCCAGCAGGGGTCAGGGAACCGGGGAGCTGTTTTTT
. TRBJ1-5 . TRBV18 CASSPFNTFSNQPQHF TGTGCCAGCTCACCCTTTAATACGTTTAGCAATCAGCCCCAGCATTTT
few TRBJ1-1 . TRBV2 CASSGGRTLTNTEAFF TGTGCCAGCAGTGGAGGCAGGACCTTGACGAACACTGAAGCTTTCTTT